This TCR beta chain is from a study of blood T cell repertoires in COVID-19. In the original processing: By means of reference gene primer amplification, nucleated cell counts were estimated. The assay was immunoSEQ multiplex PCR, and TCRdb's table has in-frame clones only and misses some. Clone size and V and J calls were adopted from that table, with D and trimming inferred from the DNA. In the table there are roughly 250,000 clones, 65% to 85% of which are singletons. V was cut by 3 bases and J by 5 bases, with 11 bases left in between. This CDR3 is built from 14 residues. The germline V gene encodes CDR1 LNHDA and CDR2 SQIVND (reference sequence).

The J gene is TRBJ1-5, the V gene TRBV19, with D maybe TRBD1 (5 bases). The specimen sequenced was peripheral blood. The receptor was isolated from a man aged 40-49 years with active or convalescent COVID-19. The CDR3, as DNA: TGTGCCAGTAGTATTCAGACAGAGGATCAGCCCCAGCATTTT. It encodes CASSIQTEDQPQHF.